The subject of this entry is one T cell receptor (beta chain). The V end was cut by 4 bases, the J end by 1 base, with 16 bases between. The CDR3 spans 16 residues. Germline CDR1 LGHDT, CDR2 YNNKEL (reference sequence). Source study methods: Amplification from reference gene primers served as the basis for estimated nucleated cell counts. Here immunoSEQ multiplex PCR was the method, and the copy in TCRdb shows in-frame clones only, minus some. The V and J calls and clone size are taken from that table; D and trimming were inferred from the DNA. The sample holds under 250,000 clones, roughly 86% seen once. This sample is drawn from a study of blood T cell repertoires in COVID-19. As for the study in general: Some COVID-19 samples were acute and others convalescent; all came from the United States, Italy and Spain. The cDNA or gDNA used as material had been derived from T cells, B-cell-depleted T cells, or PBMCs.

The receptor was isolated from a man older than 75 with acute or convalescent COVID-19. Sequencing input: peripheral blood. The chain combines TRBV3-1 (or the pseudogene TRBV3-2) with TRBJ1-1, with D possibly being TRBD1 (5 bases). CDR3 sequence (DNA): TGTGCCAGCAGCCCCGACCTGACGGGGGGGAACACTGAAGCTTTCTTT. It specifies CASSPDLTGGNTEAFF.